The 21 T cell receptor beta chains below come from one sample, sequenced in a study of blood T cell repertoires in COVID-19. Sequencing was performed with immunoSEQ multiplex PCR; in TCRdb, only in-frame clones are kept and a portion is missing. The table includes approximately 96,000 clones, 88% detected once. The specimen sequenced was peripheral blood. The receptors originated from a woman of 80 years or more with acute or convalescent COVID-19.

CDR3 sequence reads: CASSQLGTATDTQYF. For the CDR3, the DNA is TGTGCCAGCAGCCAACTCGGGACAGCCACAGATACGCAGTATTTT. The J gene is TRBJ2-3, the V gene TRBV14; 7 positions agree with TRBD1. J gave up 2 bases and V 2 bases, and 4 bases lay outside the gene matches. This CDR3 spans 15 amino acids. CDR1 is SGHDN, CDR2 FVKESK, per germline.

The gene calls are TRBV6-6 and TRBJ2-1, with D possibly matching TRBD1 (6 bases). Germline lookup yields CDR1 MNHNY and CDR2 SVGAGI (reference sequence). The CDR3 is 14 amino acids. V was pared by 2 bases and J by 9 bases, with 14 bases between. CDR3 DNA sequence: TGTGCCAGCAGTTACACCAACAGGGTAGGTGAGCAGTTCTTC. Protein sequence: CASSYTNRVGEQFF.

This clone showed up just once. V usage is TRBV5-6 and J usage is TRBJ2-7; D is undetermined. The CDR3 has 11 residues. Germline-derived CDR1 and CDR2 are SGHDT and YYEEEE. The V gene lost 4 bases and the J gene lost 5 bases, with 7 bases spanning the gap. In DNA form, the CDR3 reads TGTGCCAGCAGCCATACAGACGAGCAGTACTTC. It translates to CASSHTDEQYF.

This chain uses TRBV7-2 with TRBJ2-5; TRBD1 agrees at 9 bases. CDR1 and CDR2 (germline): SGHTA, FQGNSA. V gave up 5 bases and J gave up 5 bases; unmatched junction bases: 9. The CDR3 covers 15 residues. CDR3 bases: TGTGCCAGCAGCAAACAAACAGGGGGCTCGGAGACCCAGTACTTC. Protein sequence: CASSKQTGGSETQYF.

CDR3 DNA sequence: TGTGCCAGCAGTTCTCCTCTAGCGGGGGGGGATACGCAGTATTTT. Protein sequence: CASSSPLAGGDTQYF. V usage is TRBV27 and J usage is TRBJ2-3; TRBD2 matches at 12 bases. Germline CDR1 MNHEY, CDR2 SMNVEV (reference sequence). The CDR3 is made up of 15 amino acids. The ends lost 4 bases at V and 6 bases at J; junction bases unmatched: 5.

CDR3 sequence (DNA): TGTGCCAGCAGCCTACTGACAGGGGGCATCACGGAGACCCAGTACTTC. Encoded protein: CASSLLTGGITETQYF. The chain carries TRBV9 and TRBJ2-5; 10 positions agree with TRBD1. The CDR3 contains 16 residues. Germline-derived CDR1 and CDR2 are SGDLS and YYNGEE. The V and J ends lost 4 bases and 5 bases, in that order; junction bases with no gene match: 11.

The chain has TRBV19 and TRBJ2-5; 10 nucleotides match TRBD2. Germline values: CDR1 LNHDA, CDR2 SQIVND (reference sequence). J gave up 0 bases and V 5 bases, and 6 bases lay outside the gene matches. The CDR3 loop spans 16 amino acids. As DNA, the CDR3 is TGTGCCAGTAGTGTTGGACTAGCGGCGTACCAAGAGACCCAGTACTTC. Amino acid sequence: CASSVGLAAYQETQYF.

The V gene is TRBV5-6, the J gene TRBJ1-5; D possibly corresponds to TRBD1 (6 bases). The CDR3 consists of 13 residues. Trimming removed 4 bases from V and 5 bases from J, with 10 bases in between. CDR1 and CDR2 (germline): SGHDT, YYEEEE. The CDR3 spells CASSQGGDQPQHF. DNA of the CDR3: TGTGCCAGCAGCCAAGGGGGTGATCAGCCCCAGCATTTT.

This chain joins TRBV28 and TRBJ1-2; 10 nucleotides match TRBD1. There are 12 residues in the CDR3. From germline, CDR1 is MDHEN and CDR2 SYDVKM. With V trimmed by 10 bases and J by 4 bases, 3 bases remained unmatched. The DNA for the CDR3 is TGTGCCACCCGGGACAGGGGCTATGGCTACACCTTC. It codes for CATRDRGYGYTF.

The chain uses TRBV24-1 and TRBJ2-1, with TRBD2 matching over 8 bases. The CDR3 length is 16 residues. Per the germline V gene, CDR1 is KGHDR and CDR2 is SFDVKD. J gave up 4 bases and V 3 bases, and 7 bases lay outside the gene matches. This chain's CDR3 is CATSDPGLGKYNEQFF. The CDR3 nucleotides read TGTGCCACCAGTGATCCGGGACTAGGAAAGTACAATGAGCAGTTCTTC.

The count of this clone is one. The chain uses TRBV20-1 and TRBJ2-7, with D tentatively TRBD1 (6 bases). The CDR3 loop spans 13 amino acids. V was trimmed by 5 bases and J by 6 bases, leaving 17 bases between them. Germline V CDR1 and CDR2: DFQATT, SNEGSKA (reference sequence). CDR3 bases: TGCAGTGCTGGTGAACAGGGCTGGAGCGAGCAGTACTTC. As protein: CSAGEQGWSEQYF.

This clone was detected only a few times. The gene calls are TRBV19 and TRBJ2-3; 11 bases align to TRBD2. Looked up from germline, CDR1 is LNHDA and CDR2 is SQIVND (reference sequence). CDR3 size: 15 residues. J was trimmed by 3 bases and V by 6 bases; bases with no gene match: 5. The CDR3 nucleotides read TGTGCCAGTAGAAGACTAGCGGGAAGGACAGATACGCAGTATTTT. It encodes CASRRLAGRTDTQYF.

The chain couples TRBV5-5 to TRBJ1-6, with unresolved D. Germline values: CDR1 SGHKS, CDR2 YYEKEE (reference sequence). This CDR3 is 13 amino acids long. Trimming pared 1 base from V and 7 bases from J, leaving 6 bases between. The CDR3 loop reads CASSLQQNSPLHF. The CDR3 nucleotides read TGTGCCAGCAGCTTGCAACAGAATTCACCCCTCCACTTT.

V gene TRBV6-5 combines with J gene TRBJ1-2; TRBD1 matches at 8 bases. The V and J ends lost 2 bases and 6 bases, in that order; junction bases with no gene match: 5. Germline V gives CDR1 MNHEY, CDR2 SVGAGI. The CDR3 is made up of 14 amino acids. The CDR3 region is CASSYAGQVDGYTF. DNA for the CDR3: TGTGCCAGCAGTTACGCGGGACAGGTCGATGGCTACACCTTC.

This rearrangement joins TRBV7-2 to TRBJ1-4, with TRBD1 matching 7 bases. The CDR3 is 16 amino acids. Germline V CDR1 and CDR2: SGHTA, FQGNSA. The J segment lost 3 bases and the V segment lost 3 bases, leaving 7 bases of the junction unmatched. As DNA, the CDR3 is TGTGCCAGCAGCTTTAGACAGGGAGTCCCTAATGAAAAACTGTTTTTT. As protein: CASSFRQGVPNEKLFF.

In DNA, the CDR3 is TGTGCCAGCAGCCCTAGAGGGGTAGGGGGCAGGTCACCCCTCCACTTT. Translation gives CASSPRGVGGRSPLHF. The chain couples TRBV2 to TRBJ1-6; 7 bases fit TRBD1. This CDR3 contains 16 residues. The J segment lost 10 bases and the V segment lost 6 bases, leaving 15 bases of the junction unmatched. Germline V gene lookup returns CDR1 SNHLY and CDR2 FYNNEI.

The gene calls are TRBV28 and TRBJ2-1; 11 bases are shared with TRBD2. With 5 bases clipped from V and 6 bases from J, the junction kept 9 bases outside the gene matches. The CDR3 extends over 16 amino acids. The germline V gene encodes CDR1 MDHEN and CDR2 SYDVKM. CDR3 DNA: TGTGCCAGCAGTGACCTAGCGGGAGGTATGGGCAATGAGCAGTTCTTC. Translation gives CASSDLAGGMGNEQFF.

This clone was seen just once. The chain uses TRBV3-1 (or the pseudogene TRBV3-2) and TRBJ2-3; 8 bases match TRBD2. This CDR3 comprises 16 residues. V lost 4 bases, J lost 7 bases, and 13 bases stayed unmatched. Per germline, CDR1 LGHDT and CDR2 YNNKEL (reference sequence). This CDR3 reads CASSLRSLAGINTQYF. Here the CDR3 DNA reads TGTGCCAGCAGCCTTAGGTCCCTAGCGGGCATTAATACGCAGTATTTT.

This sequence joins TRBV21-1 and TRBJ1-1; the table names TRBD1, a call not compared with the DNA. TRBV21-1 is a listed pseudogene. The CDR3 length is 20 residues. Written as DNA, the CDR3 is TGTGCCAGCAGCAAAGTGAGCCCCTCCACAGGGGGCAGTCGAAACACTGAAGCTTTCTTT. Translated, it gives CASSKVSPSTGGSRNTEAFF.

This chain links TRBV18 with TRBJ1-6, with 10 positions matching TRBD1. Germline V gene data show CDR1 as KGHSH and CDR2 as LQKENI. The CDR3 runs to 14 residues. Trimming cost V 3 bases and J 9 bases; bases outside gene matches: 2. In nucleotides, the CDR3 is TGTGCCAGCTCACCGGACAGGGGGTTTTCACCCCTCCACTTT. This sequence encodes CASSPDRGFSPLHF. Supplemented by reference TRBV18 and TRBJ1-6, the full variable domain reads NAGVMQNPRHLVRRRGQEARLRCSPMKGHSHVYWYRQLPEEGLKFMVYLQKENIIDESGMPKERFSAEFPKEGPSILRIQQVVRGDSAAYFCASSPDRGFSPLHFGNGTRLTVT.

The V call is TRBV2, the J call TRBJ1-4; D gene ambiguous. Germline CDR1 reads SNHLY; CDR2 reads FYNNEI. The CDR3 has 16 residues. Trimming took 0 bases from V and 0 from J, leaving 8 bases between them. The CDR3 nucleotides are TGTGCCAGCAGTGAAGCGGCGGCAACAACTAATGAAAAACTGTTTTTT. It encodes CASSEAAATTNEKLFF.